This TCR beta chain was observed in a study of blood T cell repertoires in COVID-19. This table comes from immunoSEQ multiplex PCR, and its TCRdb copy is limited to in-frame clones, with some not included. The sample consists of about 130,000 clones, around 88% of them appearing once. This clone appeared once. Sequencing was performed on peripheral blood. The source of this sequence is a woman aged 50 to 60 who had recovered from COVID-19.

The chain's CDR3 is CASSRAGVGNQPQHF. The CDR3, as DNA: TGTGCCAGTAGTAGGGCAGGGGTGGGCAATCAGCCCCAGCATTTT. This sequence joins TRBV19 and TRBJ1-5; a possible D gene is TRBD1 (6 bases). CDR3 size: 15 residues. Germline values: CDR1 LNHDA, CDR2 SQIVND (reference sequence). With 4 bases removed from V and 2 bases from J, the gap between germline ends came to 12 bases.